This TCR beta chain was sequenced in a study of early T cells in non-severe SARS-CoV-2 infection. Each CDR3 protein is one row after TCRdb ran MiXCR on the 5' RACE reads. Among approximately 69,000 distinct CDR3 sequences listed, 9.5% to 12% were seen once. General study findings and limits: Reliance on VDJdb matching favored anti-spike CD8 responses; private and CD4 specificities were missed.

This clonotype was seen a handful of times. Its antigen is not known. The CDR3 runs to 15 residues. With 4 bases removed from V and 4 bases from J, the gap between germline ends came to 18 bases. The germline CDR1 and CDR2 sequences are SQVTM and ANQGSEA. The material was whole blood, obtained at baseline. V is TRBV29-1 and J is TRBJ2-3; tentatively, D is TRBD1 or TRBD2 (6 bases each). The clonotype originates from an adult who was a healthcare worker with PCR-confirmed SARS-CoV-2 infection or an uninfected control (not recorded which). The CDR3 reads CSVVGGRSSADTQYF. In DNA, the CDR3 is TGCAGCGTTGTAGGGGGGCGTTCATCGGCAGATACGCAGTATTTT.